This TCR beta chain was sequenced during a study of T cell responses to AZD1222 COVID-19 vaccine. Study in general: Some second doses came at about 4 weeks and others at about 12 weeks; these were pooled.

CDR1 SNHLY and CDR2 FYNNEI come from the germline V gene. Trimming removed 6 bases from V and 3 bases from J; junction bases left unmatched: 5. The CDR3 runs to 14 residues. The study, taken as a whole, reports: Clonal diversity may have been underestimated, and the donors were mostly white British, with more females than males. No repertoire was sampled before or during the peak T cell response, only after it.

Only in-frame clones appear in the TCRdb table, and some are missing; sequencing was by immunoSEQ multiplex PCR. Here the sample spans 90,000 to 150,000 clones, around nine tenths being singletons. As to this clone: As yet, its antigen is unknown.

The source is an adult in good health. The source material was peripheral blood, sampled on day 0 of AZD1222 vaccination. The chain uses TRBV2 and TRBJ1-2, with 9 bases that match TRBD1. The CDR3 bases are TGTGCCAGCAGGATTGGACAGGGGCACTATGGCTACACCTTC. Amino acid sequence: CASRIGQGHYGYTF.